This TCR beta chain was sequenced for a study of T-cell reconstitution after alpha-beta-depleted transplantation in children. Unique molecular identifiers were incorporated when the TCRbeta library was constructed. MiXCR was run by TCRdb on the PCR reads, yielding one entry per CDR3 protein. The sample contains 350,000 to 450,000 distinct CDR3 sequences, about an eighth of which appear only once. Trimming removed 6 bases from V and 8 bases from J; junction bases left unmatched: 12. Germline CDR1 reads MNHEY; CDR2 reads SVGEGT. There are 15 residues in the CDR3. Sequenced material: PBMCs, taken from the stem cell graft. This chain connects TRBV6-2 or TRBV6-3 to TRBJ2-1, with 8 bases identical to TRBD2. The clonotype originates from a human donor who donated a stem cell graft to a child with Fanconi anemia. This CDR3 is CASSSGTRGIHEQFF. In DNA, the CDR3 is TGTGCCAGCAGCTCCGGGACTAGAGGAATCCATGAGCAGTTCTTC.